The 32 T cell receptor beta chains in this list originate from one sample, sequenced in a study of blood T cells in healthy people across ages. Sample-barcoded 5' priming and a J-beta primer mix drove a second PCR of roughly 6 to 12 cycles. MiXCR, run by TCRdb on the 5' RACE reads, gives a single entry per CDR3 protein. The sample records around 280,000 distinct CDR3 sequences, around 30% being singletons. The sequencing sample was made of blood. These receptor sequences come from a woman in her seventies in good health.

This clonotype turned up a few times. The chain is built from TRBV10-3 and TRBJ1-1, with D unclear. The CDR3 is made up of 13 amino acids. Deletions cut 5 bases from V and 0 bases from J, with 7 bases between. Looked up from germline, CDR1 is ENHRY and CDR2 is SYGVKD. Here the CDR3 DNA reads TGTGCCATCAGTCTGGAGGTGAACACTGAAGCTTTCTTT. Translating gives CAISLEVNTEAFF.

V gene TRBV12-3 or TRBV12-4 combines with J gene TRBJ2-3; TRBD2 aligns across 9 bases. This CDR3 spans 15 amino acids. Germline trimming cut 3 bases from V and 5 bases from J; bases unmatched to any gene: 6. CDR3 loop: CASSLTAGGLDTQYF. In nucleotides, the CDR3 is TGTGCCAGCAGTTTGACAGCGGGGGGTTTAGATACGCAGTATTTT.

The chain uses TRBV6-2 or TRBV6-3 and TRBJ2-7; D not certain. Between the trimmed V and J ends, which lost 8 bases and 7 bases, there was a span of 9 bases. The CDR3 sequence is 10 residues long. Germline lookup yields CDR1 MNHEY and CDR2 SVGEGT. CDR3 protein: CASGLPEQYF. DNA of the CDR3: TGTGCCAGCGGATTACCGGAGCAGTACTTC.

This clonotype has a handful of counts. This chain links TRBV6-6 with TRBJ2-3; TRBD2 matches 9 bases. This CDR3 has 16 residues. Germline V CDR1 and CDR2: MNHNY, SVGAGI (reference sequence). With V trimmed by 6 bases and J by 4 bases, 11 bases remained unmatched. The CDR3 here is CASSHGASGISDTQYF. For the CDR3, the DNA is TGTGCCAGCAGCCACGGGGCTAGCGGGATCTCAGATACGCAGTATTTT.

The sample holds a few counts of this clonotype. In DNA, the CDR3 is TGTGCCAGCAGTTTAGGTCTGGGCAGGGGAGGGGCTGAAGCTTTCTTT. It encodes CASSLGLGRGGAEAFF. The V call is TRBV12-3 or TRBV12-4, the J call TRBJ1-1; D might be TRBD1 (6 bases). The CDR3 contains 16 residues. The V end lost 1 base, the J end lost 6 bases, and 18 bases lay between the germline ends.

This chain joins TRBV7-9 and TRBJ2-1, with D perhaps TRBD2 (6 bases). V lost 3 bases, J lost 5 bases, and 11 bases lay in between. Germline V gives CDR1 SEHNR, CDR2 FQNEAQ (reference sequence). The CDR3 has 14 residues. DNA of the CDR3: TGTGCCAGCAGCTTCCCGGGAGTCAACAATGAGCAGTTCTTC. The encoded protein is CASSFPGVNNEQFF.

This clonotype was seen many times. The gene calls are TRBV12-3 or TRBV12-4 and TRBJ2-3; no definite D call. The V and J ends lost 3 bases and 1 base respectively, with 8 bases between them. This CDR3 is built from 14 residues. DNA for the CDR3: TGTGCCAGCAGTTTGTTCCGCCGCACAGATACGCAGTATTTT. It translates to CASSLFRRTDTQYF.

Details on this clonotype: The junction differs from germline at one of its ends, possibly a read error. The chain combines TRBV29-1 with TRBJ2-5; a possible D gene is TRBD2 (6 bases). CDR3 size: 14 residues. The V gene's germline CDR1 is SQVTM and CDR2 ANQGSEA. In nucleotides, the CDR3 is TGCAGTGTTGTCCCAGGGAGGAAGCAAGAGACCCAGTACTTC. This translates into CSVVPGRKQETQYF.

V gene TRBV15 combines with J gene TRBJ2-4, with D possibly matching TRBD2 (6 bases). This CDR3 has 16 amino acids. V lost 0 bases and J lost 7, with 16 bases in between. Per the germline V gene, CDR1 is LNHNV and CDR2 is YYDKDF (reference sequence). CDR3 region: CATSRDRDPGGNIQYF. The CDR3 DNA reads as TGTGCCACCAGCAGAGATCGGGACCCAGGAGGGAACATTCAGTACTTC.

This clonotype showed up just a few times. The chain uses TRBV3-1 and TRBJ1-2, with a tentative D call TRBD1 (5 bases). V was pared by 4 bases and J by 3 bases, with 12 bases between. Germline V gives CDR1 LGHDT, CDR2 YNNKEL (reference sequence). The CDR3 has 14 residues. The CDR3 loop is CASSLHDRDYGYTF. The CDR3 coding sequence is TGTGCCAGCAGCCTTCACGACAGAGACTATGGCTACACCTTC.

This clonotype was recorded many times. CDR3 sequence (DNA): TGCGCCAGCTCTCAGAGGGCTGGGACTGAAGCTTTCTTT. This codes for CASSQRAGTEAFF. The V call is TRBV4-1, the J call TRBJ1-1, with no clear D. Trimming left V 8 bases short and J 5 bases short, with 15 bases between. Germline V CDR1 and CDR2: MGHRA, YSYEKL. This CDR3 is 13 amino acids long.

This clonotype has a handful of counts. The genes are TRBV6-1 and TRBJ1-6; 7 bases are a match to TRBD1. The CDR3 is made up of 15 amino acids. V shed 6 bases, J shed 5 bases, and the junction held 7 bases outside the gene matches. In germline, CDR1 is MNHNS, CDR2 SASEGT. The CDR3 loop is CASSVQGIDNSPLHF. The CDR3 bases are TGTGCCAGCAGCGTACAGGGGATCGATAATTCACCCCTCCACTTT.

The chain uses TRBV5-1 and TRBJ1-1, with D possibly TRBD1 on 6 matching bases. The CDR3 has 15 residues. With 1 base removed from V and 2 bases from J, the gap between germline ends came to 12 bases. Germline values: CDR1 SGHRS, CDR2 YFSETQ. The CDR3 region is CASSLRGGQNTEAFF. The CDR3 DNA sequence: TGCGCCAGCAGCTTGCGAGGGGGGCAAAACACTGAAGCTTTCTTT.

This clonotype was found many times. The V gene is TRBV15, the J gene TRBJ1-2, with D tentatively TRBD1 (5 bases). This CDR3 has 15 residues. Per the germline V gene, CDR1 is LNHNV and CDR2 is YYDKDF (reference sequence). Trimming stripped 0 bases from V and 4 bases from J, with 12 bases between. CDR3 DNA sequence: TGTGCCACCAGCAGAGATACCCAGGGCAGCTATGGCTACACCTTC. Protein product: CATSRDTQGSYGYTF.

V and J are TRBV12-3 or TRBV12-4 and TRBJ2-3; D is possibly TRBD2 (5 bases). Trimming left V 5 bases short and J 13 bases short, with 25 bases between. The CDR3 is 15 amino acids. For the CDR3, the DNA is TGTGCCAGCAGTCCCCGGGGAGTGAGCACAGATGTGGAGTATTTT. Encoded protein: CASSPRGVSTDVEYF.

The chain links TRBV5-1 to TRBJ1-2; D ambiguous. The CDR3 sequence is 16 residues long. Trimming removed 2 bases from V and 2 bases from J, with 16 bases in between. Germline V gene sequence: CDR1 SGHRS, CDR2 YFSETQ. CDR3 DNA sequence: TGCGCCAGCAGCTTAACAGACTCAACCGGGAACTATGGCTACACCTTC. Its translation: CASSLTDSTGNYGYTF.

The V call is TRBV4-2, the J call TRBJ2-5; the D is unclear. The V and J ends lost 1 base and 4 bases respectively, with 4 bases between them. CDR1 LGHNA and CDR2 YNFKEQ come from the germline V gene. The CDR3 is made up of 12 amino acids. This CDR3 reads CASSQGPETQYF. DNA of the CDR3: TGTGCCAGCAGCCAAGGGCCAGAGACCCAGTACTTC.

This clonotype was counted only a few times. The CDR3 does not close with the conserved phenylalanine or tryptophan, likely indicating a read error. The chain combines TRBV7-2 with TRBJ1-2; D remains ambiguous. This CDR3 contains 14 residues. V gave up 2 bases and J gave up 4 bases, with 11 bases separating them. CDR1 and CDR2 (germline): SGHTA, FQGNSA. Here the CDR3 DNA reads TGTGCCAGCAGCTTAACGGTGGCAAGCTATGGCTACACCCTC. Translating it yields CASSLTVASYGYTL.

This clonotype has only a few counts. CDR3 amino acids: CSATRGTDTQYF. The CDR3 region has the DNA TGCAGTGCCACCCGGGGGACAGATACGCAGTATTTT. The J gene is TRBJ2-3, the V gene TRBV20-1; D may be TRBD2 (6 bases). This CDR3 has 12 residues. The germline CDR1 and CDR2 sequences are DFQATT and SNEGSKA (reference sequence). The ends were cut back, 6 bases at V and 3 bases at J, with 10 bases in the middle.

In its sample, this clonotype was seen a few times. The chain joins TRBV29-1 to TRBJ2-5; 8 nucleotides agree with TRBD1. Germline lookup yields CDR1 SQVTM and CDR2 ANQGSEA. This CDR3 comprises 16 residues. With V trimmed by 5 bases and J by 1 base, 12 bases remained unmatched. The CDR3 sequence is CSVYHRLGTGQETQYF. The CDR3 DNA is TGCAGCGTTTACCACCGCCTGGGGACAGGCCAAGAGACCCAGTACTTC.

This clonotype was found a few times. The V call is TRBV29-1, the J call TRBJ2-5; 10 bases line up with TRBD1. Matching the DNA end better, TRBJ2-7 makes the J call doubtful. Germline loops: CDR1 SQVTM, CDR2 ANQGSEA. The CDR3 totals 14 residues. CDR3 nucleotide sequence: TGCAGCGTTGATCGGGGGACAGGGGTCCACGAGCAGTACTTC. This translates into CSVDRGTGVHEQYF.

This clonotype was detected a few times. This sequence joins TRBV25-1 and TRBJ2-7; the match to TRBD1 covers 9 bases. The length of the CDR3 is 15 residues. J was trimmed by 5 bases and V by 2 bases; bases with no gene match: 7. Per the germline V gene, CDR1 is MGHDK and CDR2 is SYGVNS. CDR3 in amino acids: CASSEGTGRFHEQYF. CDR3 nucleotide sequence: TGTGCCAGCAGTGAAGGGACAGGGAGGTTCCACGAGCAGTACTTC.

This clonotype was counted a few times. The chain links TRBV2 to TRBJ2-5; tentative D call: TRBD1 (5 bases). Germline CDR1 SNHLY, CDR2 FYNNEI. Trimming shortened V by 4 bases and J by 1 base, and 16 bases separated the two germline ends. The CDR3 runs 16 residues. The CDR3 sequence: CASSVPVDSTQETQYF. In DNA, the CDR3 is TGTGCCAGCAGTGTTCCCGTCGACAGTACCCAAGAGACCCAGTACTTC.

This clonotype appeared many times. This clone may be a read error of a much larger clone one base away. This sequence joins TRBV28 and TRBJ2-2; tentative D call: TRBD2 (6 bases). The germline V gene encodes CDR1 MDHEN and CDR2 SYDVKM. The CDR3 is 16 amino acids. This CDR3 is CVSSLVQRANTGELFF. As DNA, the CDR3 is TGTGTCAGCAGTTTAGTCCAGCGGGCGAACACCGGGGAGCTGTTTTTT.

This chain uses TRBV15 with TRBJ2-4; D might be TRBD1 (7 bases). Germline V gene sequence: CDR1 LNHNV, CDR2 YYDKDF (reference sequence). This CDR3 has 15 residues. V lost 5 bases, J lost 6 bases, and 17 bases lay in between. DNA for the CDR3: TGTGCCACCAGCTCGTCCAGACAGGGAGGAAACATTCAGTACTTC. Residues: CATSSSRQGGNIQYF.

A few counts support this clonotype. CDR3 bases: TGCAGTGCTACTAGCGGGAGTTCCTACAATGAGCAGTTCTTC. Protein sequence: CSATSGSSYNEQFF. The chain carries TRBV20-1 and TRBJ2-1; 10 positions agree with TRBD2. The junction had 1 base not matched to a gene; V was cut back by 4 bases and J by 1 base. The CDR3 consists of 14 residues. Germline V gene data show CDR1 as DFQATT and CDR2 as SNEGSKA (reference sequence).

This clonotype was observed a few times. The rearrangement joins TRBV7-6 to TRBJ1-1; D not certain. Trimming removed 5 bases at V and 2 bases at J, with 15 bases between. Germline-derived CDR1 and CDR2 are SGHVS and FNYEAQ. The CDR3 is made up of 15 amino acids. The DNA of the CDR3 is TGTGCCAGCAGCCCGGCAGACACGATAAACACTGAAGCTTTCTTT. It translates to CASSPADTINTEAFF.

The genes are TRBV28 and TRBJ2-7; 7 nucleotides match TRBD2. V shed 7 bases and J 6 bases; nucleotides not matched to a gene: 3. The germline CDR1 and CDR2 sequences are MDHEN and SYDVKM. The CDR3 spans 11 residues. DNA of the CDR3: TGTGCCAGCAACGGGGGGTTCGAGCAGTACTTC. This gives the protein CASNGGFEQYF. Using reference TRBV28 and TRBJ2-7 for the parts outside the CDR3, the full variable domain is DVKVTQSSRYLVKRTGEKVFLECVQDMDHENMFWYRQDPGLGLRLIYFSYDVKMKEKGDIPEGYSVSREKKERFSLILESASTNQTSMYLCASNGGFEQYFGPGTRLTVT.

This clonotype was detected once. The rearrangement links TRBV20-1 to TRBJ1-2, with D unclear. The length of the CDR3 is 14 residues. V was trimmed by 3 bases and J by 0 bases, leaving 11 bases between them. Germline loops: CDR1 DFQATT, CDR2 SNEGSKA (reference sequence). The CDR3 nucleotides read TGCAGTGCTAGTAACCCCAAGTCTAACTATGGCTACACCTTC. As protein: CSASNPKSNYGYTF.

The sample holds many counts of this clonotype. The CDR3 region is CASGSGLVGETQYF. The DNA of the CDR3 is TGCGCCAGCGGGTCGGGACTAGTCGGAGAGACCCAGTACTTC. This chain links TRBV4-1 with TRBJ2-5, with TRBD2 identical over 8 bases. V was pared by 8 bases and J by 4 bases, with 9 bases of the junction left unmatched. The CDR3 extends over 14 amino acids. The germline V gene has CDR1 MGHRA and CDR2 YSYEKL.

There are a few counts of this clonotype. V usage is TRBV28 and J usage is TRBJ1-4; perhaps TRBD1 as D (5 bases). Germline V gene data show CDR1 as MDHEN and CDR2 as SYDVKM. CDR3 length equals 15 residues. With 4 bases removed from V and 5 bases from J, the gap between germline ends came to 14 bases. The CDR3 DNA reads TGTGCCAGCAGTTCCCTCGGGACGGCAAATGAAAAACTGTTTTTT. It yields the protein CASSSLGTANEKLFF.

As to this clonotype: Its ends do not fully match the called genes, so a read error is possible. The chain links TRBV7-6 to TRBJ2-5; a weak D match, TRBD1 (6 bases). The V gene's germline CDR1 is SGHVS and CDR2 FNYEAQ. The CDR3 sequence is 15 residues long. The CDR3 loop reads CASSGAGTLQGTQYF. The CDR3 bases are TGTGCCAGCAGCGGCGCCGGGACACTCCAAGGGACCCAGTACTTC.